These 20 T cell receptor beta chains share one sample of origin, sequenced in a study of T-cell reconstitution after alpha-beta-depleted transplantation in children. Researchers prepared the TCRbeta library using unique molecular identifiers, the study reports. One entry per CDR3 protein results from TCRdb running MiXCR on the PCR reads. The sample yields about 150,000 distinct CDR3 sequences, around 10% seen once. Sequencing used PBMCs, obtained before TCRalphabeta/CD19-depleted stem cell transplant. These receptors were collected from a boy aged 2 to 10 with acute myeloid leukemia, due to receive a stem cell transplant.

The V gene is TRBV6-6, the J gene TRBJ1-5, with D uncertain. Between the trimmed V and J ends, which lost 9 bases and 1 base, there was a span of 10 bases. CDR3 length: 13 residues. Per the germline V gene, CDR1 is MNHNY and CDR2 is SVGAGI (reference sequence). The CDR3 is CASSRLSNQPQHF. The CDR3 DNA reads TGTGCCAGTTCCCGGCTGAGCAATCAGCCCCAGCATTTT.

The table lists this clonotype with many counts. The V and J genes are TRBV4-2 and TRBJ1-6; D gene unclear. The CDR3 length is 12 residues. V was shortened by 0 bases and J by 7 bases, with 1 base between the two germline ends. CDR1 is LGHNA, CDR2 YNFKEQ, per germline. The CDR3 bases are TGTGCCAGCAGCCAAGACAATTCACCCCTCCACTTT. Protein: CASSQDNSPLHF.

Ten or more counts support this clonotype. The chain employs TRBV7-9 and TRBJ2-1; 9 bases match TRBD2. Germline trimming cut 5 bases from V and 7 bases from J; bases unmatched to any gene: 9. There are 15 residues in the CDR3. Per germline, CDR1 SEHNR and CDR2 FQNEAQ (reference sequence). The CDR3 is CASSPAGGPDNEQFF. CDR3 in DNA: TGTGCCAGCAGCCCGGCGGGAGGGCCTGATAATGAGCAGTTCTTC.

The sample holds many counts of this clonotype. The chain is built from TRBV29-1 and TRBJ2-3; 7 nucleotides agree with TRBD2. Trimming at V came to 3 bases and at J to 4 bases, leaving 7 bases not matched to a gene. The CDR3 totals 14 residues. CDR1 is SQVTM and CDR2 is ANQGSEA in the germline V gene. As DNA, the CDR3 is TGCAGCGTTGATAGCGGGCGTCTTGCAGATACGCAGTATTTT. Amino acids: CSVDSGRLADTQYF.

This clonotype was recorded at least ten times. The chain recombines TRBV28 with TRBJ2-7, with 8 bases aligning to TRBD1. J gave up 2 bases and V 5 bases, and 8 bases lay outside the gene matches. The CDR3 contains 15 residues. The germline CDR1 and CDR2 sequences are MDHEN and SYDVKM. CDR3 residues: CASSPPGQGTYEQYF. The DNA of the CDR3 is TGTGCCAGCAGTCCCCCCGGACAGGGAACCTACGAGCAGTACTTC.

This clonotype was observed at least ten times. The chain uses TRBV27 and TRBJ1-1; tentatively, D is TRBD1 (5 bases). V shed 2 bases and J shed 5 bases, with 12 bases lying between them. Looked up from germline, CDR1 is MNHEY and CDR2 is SMNVEV (reference sequence). CDR3 size: 14 residues. For the CDR3, the DNA is TGTGCCAGCAGTTTAAGGTTTGGGGGTACTGAAGCTTTCTTT. Its protein is CASSLRFGGTEAFF.

This clonotype was observed at least ten times. The chain recombines TRBV3-1 with TRBJ1-5; D is undetermined. The germline V and J ends were trimmed by 1 base and 6 bases, with 7 bases remaining between them. CDR1 and CDR2 (germline): LGHDT, YNNKEL (reference sequence). The CDR3 loop spans 13 amino acids. The CDR3 here is CASSQVEGQPQHF. The CDR3 DNA reads as TGTGCCAGCAGCCAAGTCGAAGGTCAGCCCCAGCATTTT.

This clonotype was seen a few times. The V and J genes are TRBV7-9 and TRBJ2-7, with 13 bases lining up with TRBD2. Germline CDR1 and CDR2: SEHNR and FQNEAQ (reference sequence). CDR3 length: 16 residues. V gave up 5 bases and J gave up 0 bases; unmatched junction bases: 4. In nucleotides, the CDR3 is TGTGCCAGCAGCCCACGGACTAGCGGGAGCTCCTACGAGCAGTACTTC. Amino acid sequence: CASSPRTSGSSYEQYF.

V usage is TRBV20-1 and J usage is TRBJ2-1; no clear D gene. V gave up 1 base and J gave up 7 bases, with 11 bases separating them. This CDR3 comprises 13 residues. CDR1 is DFQATT, CDR2 SNEGSKA, per germline (reference sequence). The CDR3 is CSARGGRWNEQFF. The CDR3 DNA reads TGCAGTGCTAGAGGTGGCAGGTGGAATGAGCAGTTCTTC.

This clonotype was counted at least ten times. This sequence joins TRBV3-1 and TRBJ1-1; 8 nucleotides agree with TRBD1. Germline loops: CDR1 LGHDT, CDR2 YNNKEL (reference sequence). Unmatched junction bases numbered 5, after V lost 4 bases and J lost 1 base. This CDR3 region has 15 residues. The CDR3 spells CASSLADRANTEAFF. The CDR3 DNA follows: TGTGCCAGCAGCCTAGCGGACAGGGCGAACACTGAAGCTTTCTTT.

At least ten counts were recorded for this clonotype. The rearrangement links TRBV18 to TRBJ1-1; 9 nucleotides align to TRBD1. Germline assignment: CDR1 KGHSH and CDR2 LQKENI. The CDR3 contains 15 residues. V trimming: 2 bases; J trimming: 1 base; junction bases outside the gene matches: 2. In DNA form, the CDR3 reads TGTGCCAGCTCACCAGGACAGGGGAAGAACACTGAAGCTTTCTTT. This sequence encodes CASSPGQGKNTEAFF.

This clonotype was detected many times. The CDR3 region is CASSSREETQYF. DNA of the CDR3: TGTGCCAGCAGTTCCCGGGAAGAGACCCAGTACTTC. The chain joins TRBV6-6 to TRBJ2-5; D not resolved. Germline-derived CDR1 and CDR2 are MNHNY and SVGAGI (reference sequence). The CDR3 is 12 residues long. The ends were cut back, 4 bases at V and 3 bases at J, with 6 bases in the middle.

This clonotype was recorded many times. The chain has TRBV10-1 and TRBJ2-3, with 7 bases that match TRBD2. Germline trimming cut 2 bases from V and 1 base from J; bases unmatched to any gene: 0. The CDR3 loop spans 14 amino acids. CDR1 WNHNN and CDR2 SYGVQD come from the germline V gene (reference sequence). The CDR3 DNA reads as TGCGCCAGCAGTGAGACTAGCGGCACAGATACGCAGTATTTT. As protein: CASSETSGTDTQYF.

This clonotype came up many times. This CDR3 reads CASSSPGYTF. The CDR3 DNA follows: TGTGCCAGCAGTTCCCCAGGCTACACCTTC. The V and J genes are TRBV28 and TRBJ1-2; the D is unclear. The germline gives CDR1 MDHEN, CDR2 SYDVKM. Trimming removed 4 bases from V and 8 bases from J, with 5 bases in between. This CDR3 is built from 10 residues.

This clonotype was counted many times. The rearrangement joins TRBV11-2 to TRBJ1-5; no reliable D call. The CDR3 extends over 13 amino acids. Per the germline V gene, CDR1 is SGHAT and CDR2 is FQNNGV. V was trimmed by 4 bases and J by 3 bases, leaving 7 bases between them. The CDR3 loop is CASSSNTNQPQHF. CDR3 DNA sequence: TGTGCCAGCAGCTCCAACACCAATCAGCCCCAGCATTTT.

This clonotype was recorded at least ten times. CDR3 sequence reads: CSVGGGRYGEQFF. The CDR3 DNA sequence: TGCAGCGTTGGGGGCGGGAGGTACGGTGAGCAGTTCTTC. The chain is built from TRBV29-1 and TRBJ2-1; TRBD2 agrees at 8 bases. Losses at the gene ends were 4 bases for V and 9 bases for J; bases not matched to a gene: 8. Germline V lookup: CDR1 SQVTM, CDR2 ANQGSEA. CDR3 length equals 13 residues.

This clonotype was counted at least ten times. The chain is built from TRBV20-1 and TRBJ2-1; a possible D gene is TRBD2 (6 bases). Germline assignment: CDR1 DFQATT and CDR2 SNEGSKA (reference sequence). The CDR3 consists of 16 residues. Trimming took 0 bases from V and 8 from J, leaving 20 bases between them. The chain's CDR3 is CSARDLRDSDQYEQFF. As DNA, the CDR3 is TGCAGTGCTAGAGACCTCCGGGACTCCGATCAGTATGAGCAGTTCTTC.

This clonotype was seen many times. The genes are TRBV18 and TRBJ1-5, with D unclear. The CDR3 has 14 residues. From germline, CDR1 is KGHSH and CDR2 LQKENI. V was cut by 5 bases and J by 0 bases, with 8 bases left in between. DNA for the CDR3: TGTGCCAGCTCAATGCGGGATAGCAATCAGCCCCAGCATTTT. It encodes CASSMRDSNQPQHF. Filled out from reference TRBV18 and TRBJ1-5, the complete variable domain reads NAGVMQNPRHLVRRRGQEARLRCSPMKGHSHVYWYRQLPEEGLKFMVYLQKENIIDESGMPKERFSAEFPKEGPSILRIQQVVRGDSAAYFCASSMRDSNQPQHFGDGTRLSIL.

The sample holds many counts of this clonotype. The rearrangement links TRBV5-1 to TRBJ2-3, with TRBD1 identical over 12 bases. This CDR3 has 16 amino acids. V shed 2 bases and J 3 bases; nucleotides not matched to a gene: 4. The germline V gene encodes CDR1 SGHRS and CDR2 YFSETQ. The CDR3 bases are TGCGCCAGCAGCTTCGGGACAGGGGGCGAAACAGATACGCAGTATTTT. Translated: CASSFGTGGETDTQYF.

With respect to this clonotype: A much larger clone differs from this one at a single base, so this may be a read error. The chain uses TRBV9 and TRBJ1-3; D is perhaps TRBD1 (6 bases). This CDR3 spans 14 amino acids. The germline CDR1 and CDR2 sequences are SGDLS and YYNGEE. This CDR3 is CVSSRGKSGNTIYF. For the CDR3, the DNA is TGTGTCAGCAGCAGGGGAAAATCCGGAAACACCATATATTTT.